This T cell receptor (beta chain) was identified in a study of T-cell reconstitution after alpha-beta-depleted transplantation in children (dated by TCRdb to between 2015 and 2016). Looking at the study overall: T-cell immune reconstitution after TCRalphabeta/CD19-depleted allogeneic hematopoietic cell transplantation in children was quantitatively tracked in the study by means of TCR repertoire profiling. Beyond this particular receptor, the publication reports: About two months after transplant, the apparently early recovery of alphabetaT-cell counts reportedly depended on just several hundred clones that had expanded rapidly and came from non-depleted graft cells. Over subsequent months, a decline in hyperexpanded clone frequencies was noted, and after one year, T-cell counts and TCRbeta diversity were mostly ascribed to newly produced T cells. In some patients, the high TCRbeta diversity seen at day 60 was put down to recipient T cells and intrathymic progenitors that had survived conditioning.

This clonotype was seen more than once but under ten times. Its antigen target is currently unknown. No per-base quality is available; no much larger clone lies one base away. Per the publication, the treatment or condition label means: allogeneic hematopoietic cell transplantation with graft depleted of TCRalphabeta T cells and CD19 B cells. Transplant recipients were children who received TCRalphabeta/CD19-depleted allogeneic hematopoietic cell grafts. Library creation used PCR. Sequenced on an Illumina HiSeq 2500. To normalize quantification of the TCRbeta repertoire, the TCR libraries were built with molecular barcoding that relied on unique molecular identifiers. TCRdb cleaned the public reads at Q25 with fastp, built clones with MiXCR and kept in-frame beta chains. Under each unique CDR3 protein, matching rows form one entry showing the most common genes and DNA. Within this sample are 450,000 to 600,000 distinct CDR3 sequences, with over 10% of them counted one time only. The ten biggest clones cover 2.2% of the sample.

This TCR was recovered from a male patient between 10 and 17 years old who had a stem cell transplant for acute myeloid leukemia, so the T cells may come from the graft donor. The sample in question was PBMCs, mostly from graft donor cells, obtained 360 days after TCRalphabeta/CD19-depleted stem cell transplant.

CDR3 protein: CSVGLDEQFF. The nucleotide sequence is given as TGCAGCGTTGGACTCGATGAGCAGTTCTTC. The chain uses TRBV29-1 and TRBJ2-1; the D segment cannot be called with confidence. The CDR1 and CDR2 encoded by the germline V gene are SQVTM and ANQGSEA. Its CDR3 holds 10 amino acids, cysteine through phenylalanine. The read is trimmed to its CDR3 DNA, 30 bases read in frame from base 1. V is clipped by 4 bases and J by 8 bases, and the sequence between their germline boundaries is 6 bases long.